This is a list of T cell receptor beta chains from one sample in a study of T cell repertoires in cytomegalovirus infection. TCRdb passed the reads through MiXCR, listing each CDR3 protein once. This repertoire shows some 450,000 distinct CDR3 sequences, approximately 32% found once; its top ten account for roughly 13%. Sequenced material: PBMCs. These receptors originate from a human donor in good health (CMV status not recorded). Some clones in this sample may be carry-over from other donors' samples. Each CDR3 is given with its conserved first and last residue. The D gene is left open where the match is weak. The size of a clone is reported for some rows only, either as once, few or many, or as a class for expanded clones.

TGTGCCAGCAGCTTAGGGGTTTCGGACACAGATACGCAGTATTTT	CASSLGVSDTDTQYF	.	many	TRBV7-2	TRBJ2-3
TGTGCCACCAGCAGAGATCTGGGGGCAGGGGGCAATCAGCCCCAGCATTTT	CATSRDLGAGGNQPQHF	.	.	TRBV15	TRBJ1-5
TGCGCCAGCAGCTTATATCATGATGCAGTTGCTTCAGATACGCAGTATTTT	CASSLYHDAVASDTQYF	.	.	TRBV5-1	TRBJ2-3
TGTGCCAGCAGCCAAGATCTCGCGGCAGGGACTGGAAACACCATATATTTT	CASSQDLAAGTGNTIYF	.	.	TRBV14	TRBJ1-3
TGTGCCAGCAGCTTGGTCGGCGGGGGGGCCACAGATACGCAGTATTTT	CASSLVGGGATDTQYF	TRBD2	.	TRBV5-3	TRBJ2-3
TGTGCCAGCAGCGCCCCACACAGACAGGGAAACACTGAAGCTTTCTTT	CASSAPHRQGNTEAFF	TRBD1	once	TRBV12-3/TRBV12-4	TRBJ1-1
TGTGCCAGTAGTTCCGGACAGCACGGAAACACCATATATTTT	CASSSGQHGNTIYF	.	.	TRBV19	TRBJ1-3
TGCAGCGTTGAATTTTGGGACACAGATACGCAGTATTTT	CSVEFWDTDTQYF	.	.	TRBV29-1	TRBJ2-3
TGTGCCAGCAGCTTAGCGATGACGGAGACCTACGAGCAGTACTTC	CASSLAMTETYEQYF	.	many	TRBV7-8	TRBJ2-7
TGTGCCAGCAGGGGGGGGCGCACGTCATTCACCATATATTTT	CASRGGRTSFTIYF	.	.	TRBV7-2	TRBJ1-3
TGCGCCAGCAGCGGTAGCGGCGGGCTCCGAGAGACCCAGTACTTC	CASSGSGGLRETQYF	.	.	TRBV5-1	TRBJ2-5
TGCAGTGCTAGAGAACCCCCGGGGCGCGGGCGGGGGAAGGTCAAAAACATTCAGTACTTC	CSAREPPGRGRGKVKNIQYF	TRBD2	.	TRBV20-1	TRBJ2-4
TGTGCCAGCAGCGTGTACAGGGAAAACACTGAAGCTTTCTTT	CASSVYRENTEAFF	.	.	TRBV9	TRBJ1-1
TGTGCCAGCAGTTACCCTGGACAGAGAATGAACACTGAAGCTTTCTTT	CASSYPGQRMNTEAFF	.	.	TRBV6-6	TRBJ1-1
TGTGCCAGCAGTTACGATCGGACAGGGCGTTTCAAACTGTTTTTT	CASSYDRTGRFKLFF	TRBD1	once	TRBV6-5	TRBJ1-4
TGTGCCAGCAGTCCCAGGTTAAGCTCCTATAATTCACCCCTCCACTTT	CASSPRLSSYNSPLHF	.	.	TRBV12-3/TRBV12-4	TRBJ1-6
TGTGCCAGCAGCCAGGGACAGGGGGCGCCTGACACTGAAGCTTTCTTT	CASSQGQGAPDTEAFF	TRBD1	few	TRBV14	TRBJ1-1
TGTGCCAGCAGCTTAGAGATTACACTTTCGCCCCAAGAATATGGCTACACCTTC	CASSLEITLSPQEYGYTF	.	many	TRBV7-7	TRBJ1-2
TGCAGTGCTAGGGAACGAACAGGGATTCGTCTCCATGGCTACACCTTC	CSARERTGIRLHGYTF	.	.	TRBV20-1	TRBJ1-2
TGTGCCAGCAGCTTAGGCCTTAGGGGTCGGATGGATGAGCAGTTCTTC	CASSLGLRGRMDEQFF	.	few	TRBV7-2	TRBJ2-1
TGTGCCAGCAGCTTAGGATCGGGACAGGGGTACGAGCAGTACTTC	CASSLGSGQGYEQYF	TRBD1	many	TRBV7-8	TRBJ2-7
TGTGCCACCAGTGATCCTCGACCCGGGGAGACCCAGTACTTC	CATSDPRPGETQYF	.	.	TRBV24-1	TRBJ2-5
TGTGCCAGCAGCTTACCAGATACGCAGTATTTT	CASSLPDTQYF	.	few	TRBV7-9	TRBJ2-3
TGTGCCAGCAGCCAACCGGGGCGAGTGGATGGCTACACCTTC	CASSQPGRVDGYTF	.	few	TRBV6-2/TRBV6-3	TRBJ1-2
TGTGCCAGCGCCCCTGGCCCGCCTTGGACAGGACAAGCTTTCTTT	CASAPGPPWTGQAFF	TRBD1	.	TRBV14	TRBJ1-1
TGTGCCAGCAGTAGTACGTGGGGGGGCCTCTACAATGAGCAGTTCTTC	CASSSTWGGLYNEQFF	.	many	TRBV7-2	TRBJ2-1
TGTGCCAGCAAGCCGGGGCGACACCTGACAGATACGCAGTATTTT	CASKPGRHLTDTQYF	.	few	TRBV6-2/TRBV6-3	TRBJ2-3
TGTGCCAGTAGTACCGAGACTAGCGGAAGCACAGATACGCAGTATTTT	CASSTETSGSTDTQYF	TRBD2	many	TRBV19	TRBJ2-3